The next 26 T cell receptor beta chains were all read from a single sample in a study of T cells in Graves' hyperthyroidism and ophthalmopathy (dated by TCRdb to about 2019). Libraries were prepared through multiplex PCR. TCRdb names Illumina HiSeq 2000 as the instrument used. TCR beta CDR3 regions were amplified from RNA transcripts. For the first round of RT-PCR on the TCR CDR3, the HTBI primer set was used together with the Qiagen OneStep RT-PCR kit. TCRdb reran the public reads through fastp at Q25 and MiXCR, keeping productive beta chains. Rows are combined by CDR3 protein, so each entry shows the most common genes and DNA. This sample is represented by more than 550,000 distinct CDR3 sequences; roughly a sixth of them were singletons. The ten top clones hold approximately 15% of the sample. Sequences were obtained from blood. These receptor sequences come from a woman between 45 and 65 years old with Graves' hyperthyroidism that later progressed to Graves' ophthalmopathy.

This clonotype was observed many times. The chain is built from TRBV11-2 and TRBJ1-3; D is uncertain. Per the germline V gene, CDR1 is SGHAT and CDR2 is FQNNGV. The length of the CDR3 is 13 residues. Between the trimmed V and J ends, which lost 0 bases and 4 bases, there was a span of 4 bases. The CDR3 spells CASSLEVGNTIYF. The CDR3 DNA sequence: TGTGCCAGCAGCTTAGAGGTGGGAAACACCATATATTTT.

This chain joins TRBV18 and TRBJ2-3; 8 bases map to TRBD2. This CDR3 comprises 17 residues. Germline V gene sequence: CDR1 KGHSH, CDR2 LQKENI. J lost 3 bases, V lost 1 base, and 9 bases had no gene match. The DNA of the CDR3 is TGTGCCAGCTCACCACTGAGTCTAGCGGGCGTGACAGATACGCAGTATTTT. Amino acids: CASSPLSLAGVTDTQYF. The whole variable domain, remainder taken from reference TRBV18 and TRBJ2-3, is NAGVMQNPRHLVRRRGQEARLRCSPMKGHSHVYWYRQLPEEGLKFMVYLQKENIIDESGMPKERFSAEFPKEGPSILRIQQVVRGDSAAYFCASSPLSLAGVTDTQYFGPGTRLTVL.

This clonotype has at least ten counts. The chain is built from TRBV6-1 and TRBJ1-5, with D possibly matching TRBD1 (5 bases). The CDR3 consists of 18 residues. The V end was cut by 2 bases, the J end by 7 bases, with 24 bases between. Germline V CDR1 and CDR2: MNHNS, SASEGT. The CDR3: CASSEFPPRGNPGQPQHF. CDR3 coding DNA: TGTGCCAGCAGTGAATTCCCCCCTCGGGGGAACCCAGGGCAGCCCCAGCATTTT.

This clonotype was seen repeatedly, ten times or more. The V gene is TRBV12-3 or TRBV12-4, the J gene TRBJ2-5; the D gene is possibly TRBD2 (6 bases). V was clipped by 6 bases and J by 5 bases, with 25 bases between them. The CDR3 consists of 17 residues. The CDR3 DNA reads as TGTGCCAGCAGCACGTGGATTGGCGGGGCGGAGGAGGAGACCCAGTACTTC. It is translated as CASSTWIGGAEEETQYF.

This clonotype was observed a few times. The V call is TRBV6-1, the J call TRBJ2-1; weak D call: TRBD2 (6 bases). This CDR3 has 15 residues. Germline CDR1 is MNHNS and CDR2 is SASEGT. V was shortened by 2 bases and J by 4 bases, with 12 bases between the two germline ends. The CDR3 DNA reads as TGTGCCAGCAGTGAAATACTAGCCGGGTACAATGAGCAGTTCTTC. Its translation is CASSEILAGYNEQFF.

This clonotype showed up many times. The chain combines TRBV5-1 with TRBJ1-1; unclear D gene. The ends were cut back, 4 bases at V and 6 bases at J, with 16 bases in the middle. Germline CDR1 and CDR2: SGHRS and YFSETQ. This CDR3 comprises 14 residues. CDR3 sequence (DNA): TGCGCCAGCAGCCGCGGGGAGGCTGGGGCTGAAGCTTTCTTT. This gives the protein CASSRGEAGAEAFF.

This chain joins TRBV28 and TRBJ1-3; unclear D gene. The CDR3 covers 16 residues. CDR1 is MDHEN and CDR2 is SYDVKM in the germline V gene. The ends were cut back, 5 bases at V and 1 base at J, with 15 bases in the middle. As DNA, the CDR3 is TGTGCCAGCAGTCCCAGCGATCGGGTATCTGGAAACACCATATATTTT. As protein: CASSPSDRVSGNTIYF. Variable domain in full (rest from reference TRBV28 and TRBJ1-3): DVKVTQSSRYLVKRTGEKVFLECVQDMDHENMFWYRQDPGLGLRLIYFSYDVKMKEKGDIPEGYSVSREKKERFSLILESASTNQTSMYLCASSPSDRVSGNTIYFGEGSWLTVV.

Many counts were recorded for this clonotype. This chain links TRBV11-3 with TRBJ2-1; D tentatively reads TRBD1 or TRBD2 (5 bases each). V dropped 4 bases and J dropped 6 bases, with 16 bases sitting between them. Germline V gene sequence: CDR1 SGHNT, CDR2 YENEEA. This CDR3 has 15 amino acids. The CDR3 here is CASSSRAEGSNEQFF. CDR3 DNA sequence: TGTGCCAGCAGCTCACGGGCCGAGGGGTCCAATGAGCAGTTCTTC.

The genes are TRBV9 and TRBJ1-3; 7 bases line up with TRBD1. Germline V gene data show CDR1 as SGDLS and CDR2 as YYNGEE. CDR3 size: 13 residues. V gave up 0 bases and J gave up 8 bases; unmatched junction bases: 2. CDR3 region: CASSVADRDTIYF. The CDR3 nucleotides read TGTGCCAGCAGCGTAGCCGACAGGGACACCATATATTTT.

This clonotype was seen at least ten times. The chain has TRBV2 and TRBJ2-1; 12 nucleotides agree with TRBD1. Germline assignment: CDR1 SNHLY and CDR2 FYNNEI. The CDR3 is 17 residues long. The ends lost 8 bases at V and 5 bases at J; junction bases unmatched: 13. As DNA, the CDR3 is TGTGCCAGCCTAGGGACAGGGGGCCTATTGGGGGACAATGAGCAGTTCTTC. It is translated as CASLGTGGLLGDNEQFF. Based on the CDR3 plus reference TRBV2 and TRBJ2-1, the full variable domain is EPEVTQTPSHQVTQMGQEVILRCVPISNHLYFYWYRQILGQKVEFLVSFYNNEISEKSEIFDDQFSVERPDGSNFTLKIRSTKLEDSAMYFCASLGTGGLLGDNEQFFGPGTRLTVL.

The chain links TRBV10-1 to TRBJ2-1; 8 bases map to TRBD2. J was trimmed by 7 bases and V by 3 bases; bases with no gene match: 8. The CDR3 is 15 amino acids. Germline-derived CDR1 and CDR2 are WNHNN and SYGVQD (reference sequence). The CDR3 protein is CASSEGGGPWNEQFF. The CDR3 coding sequence is TGCGCCAGCAGTGAAGGCGGGGGGCCATGGAATGAGCAGTTCTTC.

This clonotype showed up just a few times. The chain employs TRBV20-1 and TRBJ1-3; D unclear. This CDR3 spans 15 amino acids. Trimming pared 2 bases from V and 0 bases from J, leaving 11 bases between. Per the germline V gene, CDR1 is DFQATT and CDR2 is SNEGSKA (reference sequence). CDR3 DNA: TGCAGTGCTAGACGACTGGGTAGCTCTGGAAACACCATATATTTT. Its translation is CSARRLGSSGNTIYF.

A single count supports this clonotype. The chain joins TRBV5-4 to TRBJ1-3; tentative D call: TRBD1 (6 bases). The CDR3 runs 14 residues. V gave up 0 bases and J gave up 3 bases, with 7 bases separating them. The germline CDR1 and CDR2 sequences are SGHNT and YYREEE (reference sequence). The CDR3 loop is CASSLEQGGNTIYF. CDR3 coding DNA: TGTGCCAGCAGCTTGGAACAGGGTGGAAACACCATATATTTT.

This clonotype was detected many times. This chain links TRBV20-1 with TRBJ2-7, with unresolved D. The CDR3 is made up of 12 amino acids. The germline V gene encodes CDR1 DFQATT and CDR2 SNEGSKA (reference sequence). The V gene lost 0 bases and the J gene lost 3 bases, with 6 bases spanning the gap. The DNA of the CDR3 is TGCAGTGCTAGAGATCGGATCTACGAGCAGTACTTC. It is translated as CSARDRIYEQYF.

This clonotype has only a few counts. The junction and the germline gene differ at one end; a read error may be behind it. The DNA for the CDR3 is TGTGCCACCAGTGGTTTGACAGGGGAAGAGACCCAGTACTTC. Its translation is CATSGLTGEETQYF. The gene calls are TRBV24-1 and TRBJ2-5; 8 nucleotides agree with TRBD1. Germline CDR1 and CDR2: KGHDR and SFDVKD. The CDR3 contains 14 residues.

Written as DNA, the CDR3 is TGCGCCAGCAGTAAAGGGCAGCACGGAACTGAAGCTTTCTTT. It codes for CASSKGQHGTEAFF. V is TRBV5-1 and J is TRBJ1-1, with D unresolved. CDR1 is SGHRS and CDR2 is YFSETQ in the germline V gene. The CDR3 totals 14 residues. Trimming removed 5 bases at V and 5 bases at J, with 16 bases between.

This clonotype turned up a few times. The chain combines TRBV7-9 with TRBJ2-3; no clear D gene. The germline V gene has CDR1 SEHNR and CDR2 FQNEAQ (reference sequence). V lost 3 bases, J lost 6 bases, and 13 bases lay in between. CDR3 length: 14 amino acids. In DNA form, the CDR3 reads TGTGCCAGCAGCTTCGAAGGGCAAGTGGATACGCAGTATTTT. Translated: CASSFEGQVDTQYF.

This clonotype came up a few times. The rearrangement joins TRBV6-6 to TRBJ2-2; the match to TRBD2 covers 12 bases. J lost 4 bases, V lost 2 bases, and 11 bases had no gene match. CDR1 is MNHNY, CDR2 SVGAGI, per germline (reference sequence). The CDR3 is 19 amino acids. The CDR3 DNA is TGTGCCAGCAGTTACCCTGGACTAGCGGGGCCTCGGGGCACCGGGGAGCTGTTTTTT. It specifies CASSYPGLAGPRGTGELFF.

The CDR3 protein is CASYQGGSYEQYF. CDR3 nucleotide sequence: TGTGCCAGCTACCAGGGGGGTTCCTACGAGCAGTACTTC. The chain joins TRBV6-1 to TRBJ2-7, with D maybe TRBD1 (7 bases). The CDR3 consists of 13 residues. V was cut by 8 bases and J by 1 base, with 12 bases left in between. The germline V gene has CDR1 MNHNS and CDR2 SASEGT.

The chain employs TRBV6-2 or TRBV6-3 and TRBJ1-5; D remains ambiguous. This CDR3 is 15 amino acids long. With 1 base removed from V and 2 bases from J, the gap between germline ends came to 9 bases. Germline CDR1 is MNHEY and CDR2 is SVGEGT. CDR3 bases: TGTGCCAGCAGTTACTGGGCAGGCGGCAATCAGCCCCAGCATTTT. Its protein product is CASSYWAGGNQPQHF.

The chain employs TRBV27 and TRBJ1-1; TRBD1 might be the D (5 bases). Germline values: CDR1 MNHEY, CDR2 SMNVEV (reference sequence). V lost 2 bases and J 0 bases, leaving 13 bases between the germline ends. The CDR3 runs to 16 residues. CDR3 in DNA: TGTGCCAGCAGTTTAGAGGCTGCAGGGATGAACACTGAAGCTTTCTTT. Protein product: CASSLEAAGMNTEAFF.

The sample holds many counts of this clonotype. CDR3 sequence: CASSIRQGSYNEQFF. The CDR3 DNA sequence: TGTGCCAGCAGCATCAGACAGGGATCCTACAATGAGCAGTTCTTC. The V and J genes are TRBV11-2 and TRBJ2-1, with 7 positions matching TRBD1. The CDR3 extends over 15 amino acids. V lost 5 bases and J lost 1; bases outside the gene matches: 5. Germline V gene data show CDR1 as SGHAT and CDR2 as FQNNGV.

This clonotype was detected ten times or more. V and J are TRBV27 and TRBJ2-3; D may match TRBD1 or TRBD2 (5 bases each). Per germline, CDR1 MNHEY and CDR2 SMNVEV (reference sequence). V was clipped by 5 bases and J by 4 bases, with 16 bases between them. The CDR3 covers 15 residues. CDR3 sequence reads: CASSELGDQPDTQYF. The CDR3 DNA reads TGTGCCAGCAGTGAACTAGGGGACCAGCCAGATACGCAGTATTTT.

This clonotype occurred a few times. The chain uses TRBV19 and TRBJ2-5, with TRBD2 matching 10 bases. Germline V gene sequence: CDR1 LNHDA, CDR2 SQIVND (reference sequence). The CDR3 is 18 amino acids. Germline trimming cut 1 base from V and 4 bases from J; bases unmatched to any gene: 12. The CDR3 loop reads CASSIVPLLAGVGETQYF. CDR3 bases: TGTGCCAGTAGTATAGTCCCCCTCCTAGCGGGGGTTGGAGAGACCCAGTACTTC.

This clonotype was seen only a few times. The chain is built from TRBV9 and TRBJ1-2, with D hard to call. This CDR3 comprises 16 residues. V was pared by 4 bases and J by 0 bases, with 16 bases between. Germline CDR1 SGDLS, CDR2 YYNGEE. For the CDR3, the DNA is TGTGCCAGCAGCCCCCGTAAAGGGCAGACTAACTATGGCTACACCTTC. Residues: CASSPRKGQTNYGYTF.

The rearrangement joins TRBV11-2 to TRBJ2-1; D remains ambiguous. This CDR3 contains 15 residues. Trimming removed 5 bases from V and 3 bases from J, with 14 bases in between. Germline V CDR1 and CDR2: SGHAT, FQNNGV. CDR3: CASSRTVRRYNEQFF. The DNA of the CDR3 is TGTGCCAGCAGCCGAACGGTCCGCCGCTACAATGAGCAGTTCTTC.